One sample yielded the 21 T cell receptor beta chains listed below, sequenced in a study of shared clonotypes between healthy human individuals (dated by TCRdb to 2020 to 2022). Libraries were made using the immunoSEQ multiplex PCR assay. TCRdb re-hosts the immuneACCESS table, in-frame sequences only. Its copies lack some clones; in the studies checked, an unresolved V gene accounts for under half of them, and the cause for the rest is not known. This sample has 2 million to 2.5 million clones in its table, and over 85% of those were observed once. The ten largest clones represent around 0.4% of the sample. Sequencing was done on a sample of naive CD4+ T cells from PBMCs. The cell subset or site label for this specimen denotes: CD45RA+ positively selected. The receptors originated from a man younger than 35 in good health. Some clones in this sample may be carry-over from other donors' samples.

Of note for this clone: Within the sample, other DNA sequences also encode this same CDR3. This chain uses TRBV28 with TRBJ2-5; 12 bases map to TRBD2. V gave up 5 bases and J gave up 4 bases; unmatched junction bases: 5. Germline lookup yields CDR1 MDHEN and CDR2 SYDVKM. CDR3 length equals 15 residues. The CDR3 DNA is TGTGCCAGCAGTGTGACTAGCGGGAGACGAGAGACCCAGTACTTC. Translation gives CASSVTSGRRETQYF.

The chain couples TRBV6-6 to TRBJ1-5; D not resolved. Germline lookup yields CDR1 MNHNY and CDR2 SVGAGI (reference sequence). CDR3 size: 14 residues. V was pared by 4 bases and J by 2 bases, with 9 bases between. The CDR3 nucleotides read TGTGCCAGCAGTTCCGGGTGGGGCAATCAGCCCCAGCATTTT. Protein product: CASSSGWGNQPQHF.

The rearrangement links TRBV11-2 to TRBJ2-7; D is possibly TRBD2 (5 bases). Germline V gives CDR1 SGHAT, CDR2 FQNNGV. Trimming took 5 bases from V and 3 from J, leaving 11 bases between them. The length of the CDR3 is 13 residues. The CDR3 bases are TGTGCCAGCAGCACTCCGGGAAACTACGAGCAGTACTTC. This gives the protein CASSTPGNYEQYF.

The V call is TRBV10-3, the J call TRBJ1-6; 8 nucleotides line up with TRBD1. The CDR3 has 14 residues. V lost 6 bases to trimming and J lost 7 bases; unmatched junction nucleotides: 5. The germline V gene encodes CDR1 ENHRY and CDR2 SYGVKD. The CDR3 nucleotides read TGTGCCATCAGACCTGGACAGGGAAATTCACCCCTCCACTTT. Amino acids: CAIRPGQGNSPLHF.

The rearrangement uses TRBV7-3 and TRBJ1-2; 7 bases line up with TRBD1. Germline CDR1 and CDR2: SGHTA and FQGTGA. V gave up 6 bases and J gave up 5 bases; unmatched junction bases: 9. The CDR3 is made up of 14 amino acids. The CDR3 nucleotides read TGTGCCAGCAGTTTTCAGGGGGGGCTTTATGGCTACACCTTC. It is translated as CASSFQGGLYGYTF. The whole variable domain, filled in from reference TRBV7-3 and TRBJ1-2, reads GAGVSQTPSNKVTEKGKYVELRCDPISGHTALYWYRQSLGQGPEFLIYFQGTGAADDSGLPNDRFFAVRPEGSVSTLKIQRTERGDSAVYLCASSFQGGLYGYTFGSGTRLTVV.

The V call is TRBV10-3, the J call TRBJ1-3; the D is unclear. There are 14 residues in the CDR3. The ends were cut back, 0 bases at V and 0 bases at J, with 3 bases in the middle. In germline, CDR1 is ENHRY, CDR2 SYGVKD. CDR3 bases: TGTGCCATCAGTGAGTCTTTCTCTGGAAACACCATATATTTT. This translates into CAISESFSGNTIYF.

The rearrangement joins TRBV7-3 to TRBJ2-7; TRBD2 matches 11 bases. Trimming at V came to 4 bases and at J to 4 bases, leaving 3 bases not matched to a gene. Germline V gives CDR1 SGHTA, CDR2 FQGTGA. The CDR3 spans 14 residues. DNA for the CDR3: TGTGCCAGCAGCTCACTAGCGGGAGATTACGAGCAGTACTTC. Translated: CASSSLAGDYEQYF.

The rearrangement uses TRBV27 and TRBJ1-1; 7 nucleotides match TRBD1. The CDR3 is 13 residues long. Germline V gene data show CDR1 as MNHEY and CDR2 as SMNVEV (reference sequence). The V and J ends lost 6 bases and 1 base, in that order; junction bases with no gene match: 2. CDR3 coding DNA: TGTGCCAGCAGGCGACAGGGGAACACTGAAGCTTTCTTT. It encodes CASRRQGNTEAFF.

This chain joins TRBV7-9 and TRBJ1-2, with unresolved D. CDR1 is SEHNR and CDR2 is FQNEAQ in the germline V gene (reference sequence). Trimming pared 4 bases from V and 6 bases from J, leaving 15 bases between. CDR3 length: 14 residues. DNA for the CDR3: TGTGCCAGCAGCTCACCCTCGGGTAGCCATGGCTACACCTTC. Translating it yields CASSSPSGSHGYTF.

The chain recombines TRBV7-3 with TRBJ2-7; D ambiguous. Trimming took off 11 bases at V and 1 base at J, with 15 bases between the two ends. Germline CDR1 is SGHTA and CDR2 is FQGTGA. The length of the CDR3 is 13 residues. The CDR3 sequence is CAGLSRSSYEQYF. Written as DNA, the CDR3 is TGTGCCGGCCTTTCTCGATCATCCTACGAGCAGTACTTC.

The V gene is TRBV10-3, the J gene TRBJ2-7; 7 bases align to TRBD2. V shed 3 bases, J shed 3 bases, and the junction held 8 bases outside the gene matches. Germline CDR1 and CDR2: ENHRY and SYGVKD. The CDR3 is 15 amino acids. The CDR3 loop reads CAISDHRWEGYEQYF. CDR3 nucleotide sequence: TGTGCCATCAGTGACCATAGATGGGAGGGCTACGAGCAGTACTTC.

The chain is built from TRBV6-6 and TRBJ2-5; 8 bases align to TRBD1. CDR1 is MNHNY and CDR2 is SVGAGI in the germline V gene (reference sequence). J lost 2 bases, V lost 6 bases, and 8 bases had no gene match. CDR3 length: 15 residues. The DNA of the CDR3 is TGTGCCAGCAGCGGCGATGGACAGGGTCAAGAGACCCAGTACTTC. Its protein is CASSGDGQGQETQYF.

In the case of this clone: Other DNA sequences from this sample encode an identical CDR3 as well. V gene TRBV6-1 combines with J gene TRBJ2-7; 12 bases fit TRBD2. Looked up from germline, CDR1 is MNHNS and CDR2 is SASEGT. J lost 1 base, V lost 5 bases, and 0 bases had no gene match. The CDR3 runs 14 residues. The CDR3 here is CASSLAGGSYEQYF. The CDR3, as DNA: TGTGCCAGCAGTCTAGCGGGAGGGTCCTACGAGCAGTACTTC.

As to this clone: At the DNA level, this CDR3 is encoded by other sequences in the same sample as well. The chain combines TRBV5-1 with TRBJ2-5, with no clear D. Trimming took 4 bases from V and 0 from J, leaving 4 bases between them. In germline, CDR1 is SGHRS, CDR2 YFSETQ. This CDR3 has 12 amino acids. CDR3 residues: CASSPDQETQYF. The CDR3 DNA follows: TGCGCCAGCAGCCCAGACCAAGAGACCCAGTACTTC.

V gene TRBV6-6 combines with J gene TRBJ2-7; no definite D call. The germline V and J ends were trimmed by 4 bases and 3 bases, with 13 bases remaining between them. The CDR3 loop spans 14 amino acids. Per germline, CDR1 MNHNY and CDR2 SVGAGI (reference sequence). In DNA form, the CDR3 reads TGTGCCAGCAGTTCCATCGGCAGGCTCTACGAGCAGTACTTC. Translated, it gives CASSSIGRLYEQYF.

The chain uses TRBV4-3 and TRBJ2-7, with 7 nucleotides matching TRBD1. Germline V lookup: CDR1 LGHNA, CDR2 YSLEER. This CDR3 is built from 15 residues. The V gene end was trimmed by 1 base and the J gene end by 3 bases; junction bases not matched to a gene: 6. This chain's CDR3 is CASSQVSGGNYEQYF. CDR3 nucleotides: TGCGCCAGCAGCCAAGTTTCAGGGGGAAACTACGAGCAGTACTTC.

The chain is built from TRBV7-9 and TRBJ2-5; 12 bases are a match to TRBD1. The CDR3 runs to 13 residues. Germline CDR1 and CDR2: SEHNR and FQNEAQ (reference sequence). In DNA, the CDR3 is TGTGCTTCGGGACAGGGGGCTATAGAGACCCAGTACTTC. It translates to CASGQGAIETQYF. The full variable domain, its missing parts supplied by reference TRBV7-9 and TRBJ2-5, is DTGVSQNPRHKITKRGQNVTFRCDPISEHNRLYWYRQTLGQGPEFLTYFQNEAQLEKSRLLSDRFSAERPKGSFSTLEIQRTEQGDSAMYLCASGQGAIETQYFGPGTRLLVL.

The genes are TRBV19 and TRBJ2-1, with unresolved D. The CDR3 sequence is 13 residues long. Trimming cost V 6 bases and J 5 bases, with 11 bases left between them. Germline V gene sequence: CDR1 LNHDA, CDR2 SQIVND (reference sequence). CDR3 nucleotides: TGTGCCAGTAGCGAAGCAGTCCACAATGAGCAGTTCTTC. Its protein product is CASSEAVHNEQFF.

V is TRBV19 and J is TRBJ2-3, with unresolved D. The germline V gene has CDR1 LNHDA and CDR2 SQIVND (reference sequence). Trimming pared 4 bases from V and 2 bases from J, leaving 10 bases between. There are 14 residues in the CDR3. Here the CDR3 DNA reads TGTGCCAGTAGTAAAGTCGGGTACACAGATACGCAGTATTTT. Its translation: CASSKVGYTDTQYF. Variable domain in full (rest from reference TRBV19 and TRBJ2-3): DGGITQSPKYLFRKEGQNVTLSCEQNLNHDAMYWYRQDPGQGLRLIYYSQIVNDFQKGDIAEGYSVSREKKESFPLTVTSAQKNPTAFYLCASSKVGYTDTQYFGPGTRLTVL.

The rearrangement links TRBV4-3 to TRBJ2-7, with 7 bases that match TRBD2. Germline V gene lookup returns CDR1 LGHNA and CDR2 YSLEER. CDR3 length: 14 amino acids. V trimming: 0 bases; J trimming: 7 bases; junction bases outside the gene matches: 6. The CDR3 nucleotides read TGCGCCAGCAGCCAAGATCGGGTAGCGGGTGAGCAGTACTTC. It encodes CASSQDRVAGEQYF.

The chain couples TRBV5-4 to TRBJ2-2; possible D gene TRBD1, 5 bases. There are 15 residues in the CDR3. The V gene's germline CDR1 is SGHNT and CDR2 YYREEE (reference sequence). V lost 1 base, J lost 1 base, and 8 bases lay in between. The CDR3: CASSLKGMNTGELFF. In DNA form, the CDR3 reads TGTGCCAGCAGCTTGAAGGGGATGAACACCGGGGAGCTGTTTTTT.